The rows below give T cell receptor beta chains drawn from one sample of a study of blood T cell repertoires in COVID-19. Libraries were prepared by immunoSEQ multiplex PCR; TCRdb keeps only in-frame clonotypes and omits some of them. The sample has approximately 250,000 clones, approximately 86% seen once. The sample consisted of peripheral blood. These receptors all stem from a woman between 65 and 79 years old with COVID-19, enrolled during active disease. Both conserved end residues are part of each CDR3. The D gene is left open where the match is weak. Size values are once, few and many counts, or a class for expanded clones, and some rows have none.

>TRBV13|-|TRBJ1-1|-
CASSLAGHPNTEAFF
TGTGCCAGCAGCTTAGCAGGACACCCGAACACTGAAGCTTTCTTT
>TRBV30|-|TRBJ1-2|-
CAWTLRRNYGYTF
TGTGCCTGGACCCTGAGGAGGAACTATGGCTACACCTTC
>TRBV4-2|-|TRBJ2-7|-
CASSQVADSYEQYF
TGTGCCAGCAGCCAAGTAGCCGACTCCTACGAGCAGTACTTC
>TRBV7-2|TRBD1|TRBJ2-1|-
CASSSDRGSDEQFF
TGTGCCAGCAGCTCGGACAGGGGTTCGGATGAGCAGTTCTTC
>TRBV9|-|TRBJ2-2|-
CASSVGGNSGELFF
TGTGCCAGCAGCGTAGGAGGGAATAGCGGGGAGCTGTTTTTT
>TRBV2|TRBD2|TRBJ2-3|once
CASRGSGLTDTQYF
TGTGCCAGTCGGGGTAGCGGGCTCACAGATACGCAGTATTTT
>TRBV28|TRBD1|TRBJ1-2|-
CASSLFQGGGYTF
TGTGCCAGCAGTTTATTTCAGGGGGGAGGCTACACCTTC
>TRBV6-6|TRBD1|TRBJ2-7|-
CASSRQGSSYEQYF
TGTGCCAGCAGTCGACAGGGCAGCTCCTACGAGCAGTACTTC
>TRBV6-5|-|TRBJ1-2|-
CASSTAGAYGYTF
TGTGCCAGCAGCACCGCGGGGGCCTATGGCTACACCTTC
>TRBV21-1|-|TRBJ2-3|-
CASSKRTLAGVHTDDTQYF
TGTGCCAGCAGCAAAAGGACTTTAGCGGGGGTACACACAGACGATACGCAGTATTTT
>TRBV6-4|-|TRBJ2-2|-
CASSDRRGELFF
TGTGCCAGCAGTGATCGGCGGGGGGAGCTGTTTTTT
>TRBV9|TRBD2|TRBJ2-3|-
CASSASGGTDTQYF
TGTGCCAGCAGCGCAAGCGGGGGCACAGATACGCAGTATTTT
>TRBV11-2|TRBD1|TRBJ1-1|-
CASSLTGGTEAFF
TGTGCCAGCAGCTTGACAGGGGGCACTGAAGCTTTCTTT
>TRBV28|-|TRBJ1-1|-
CASSHSDTEAFF
TGTGCCAGCAGTCACAGTGACACTGAAGCTTTCTTT
>TRBV27|-|TRBJ2-6|-
CASSPGQYFSGANVLTF
TGTGCCAGCAGTCCTGGACAGTATTTCTCTGGGGCCAACGTCCTGACTTTC
>TRBV19|TRBD1|TRBJ2-5|-
CASRDRGTEETQYF
TGTGCCAGTAGAGACAGGGGAACTGAAGAGACCCAGTACTTC
>TRBV6-6|-|TRBJ2-7|-
CASTVSGEQYF
TGTGCCAGCACTGTTAGTGGCGAGCAGTACTTC
>TRBV27|-|TRBJ1-5|-
CASSLQGALGQPQHF
TGTGCCAGCAGTTTGCAAGGGGCGCTTGGGCAGCCCCAGCATTTT
>TRBV5-1|-|TRBJ2-1|few
CASTHDREQFF
TGCGCCAGCACCCACGACAGGGAGCAGTTCTTC
>TRBV19|TRBD1|TRBJ1-2|-
CASSPVTGGSGYTF
TGTGCCAGTAGCCCCGTGACAGGGGGCAGTGGCTACACCTTC
>TRBV3-1/TRBV3-2|TRBD1|TRBJ1-1|-
CASSRQGTEAFF
TGTGCCAGCAGCCGACAGGGTACTGAAGCTTTCTTT
>TRBV28|TRBD1|TRBJ2-7|-
CASSPPGTGGEQYF
TGTGCCAGCAGCCCGCCCGGGACAGGGGGCGAGCAGTACTTC
>TRBV12-3/TRBV12-4|TRBD1|TRBJ1-2|-
CASSTGTVYGYTF
TGTGCCAGCAGTACCGGGACAGTCTATGGCTACACCTTC
>TRBV30|-|TRBJ1-1|few
CAWFSGQTNTEAFF
TGTGCCTGGTTCAGTGGACAGACGAACACTGAAGCTTTCTTT
>TRBV29-1|-|TRBJ1-3|few
CSGYGRGGNTIYF
TGCAGCGGCTACGGCAGGGGTGGAAACACCATATATTTT
>TRBV4-3|-|TRBJ2-7|once
CASSQGLGGYEQYF
TGCGCCAGCAGCCAAGGGTTGGGGGGTTACGAGCAGTACTTC
>TRBV2|TRBD2|TRBJ2-2|-
CASSGGGANTGELFF
TGTGCCAGCAGTGGCGGGGGGGCGAACACCGGGGAGCTGTTTTTT
>TRBV2|TRBD2|TRBJ2-1|-
CASTAGGQDEQFF
TGTGCCAGCACTGCGGGGGGGCAGGATGAGCAGTTCTTC